This TCR beta chain is drawn from a study of control samples from healthy donors and cancer patients. Clones were read by immunoSEQ multiplex PCR, and TCRdb kept only the in-frame ones, dropping some. This table has under 150,000 clones, about 93% appearing once. Germline loops: CDR1 MDHEN, CDR2 SYDVKM. Between the trimmed V and J ends, which lost 6 bases and 0 bases, there was a span of 15 bases. The CDR3 is made up of 15 amino acids. Sequencing was done on a sample of blood. The clonotype was recovered from a man aged 30 to 45 in good health. The V gene is TRBV28, the J gene TRBJ2-7; D gene ambiguous. The DNA for the CDR3 is TGTGCCAGCAGATACGCGACACAGAGCTCCTACGAGCAGTACTTC. Translating it yields CASRYATQSSYEQYF.